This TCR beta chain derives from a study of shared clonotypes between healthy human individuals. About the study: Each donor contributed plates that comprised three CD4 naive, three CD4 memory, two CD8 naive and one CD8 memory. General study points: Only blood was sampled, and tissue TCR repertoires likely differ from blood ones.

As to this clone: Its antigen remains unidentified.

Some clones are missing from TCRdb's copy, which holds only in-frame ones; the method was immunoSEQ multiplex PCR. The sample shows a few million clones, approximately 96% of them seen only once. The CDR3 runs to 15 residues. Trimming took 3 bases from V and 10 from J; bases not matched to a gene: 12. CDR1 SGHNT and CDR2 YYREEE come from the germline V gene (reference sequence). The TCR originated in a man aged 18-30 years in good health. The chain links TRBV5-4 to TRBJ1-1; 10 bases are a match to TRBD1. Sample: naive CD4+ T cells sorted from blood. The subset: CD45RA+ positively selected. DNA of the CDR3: TGTGCCAGCAGCTCAAGACAGGGGGCCGTTTTAGGAGCTTTCTTT. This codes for CASSSRQGAVLGAFF.